The clone carrying this T cell receptor beta chain rates as medium-sized (0.01 to 0.1%). This entry is derived from a study of blood T cell repertoires in COVID-19. The wider study: T cells, B-cell-depleted T cells, or PBMCs provided the cDNA or gDNA that served as material.

This CDR3 has 14 residues. From germline, CDR1 is SGHAT and CDR2 FQNNGV. Between the trimmed V and J ends, which lost 8 bases and 7 bases, there was a span of 20 bases. As originally analysed: Cell counts per sample came from amplifying reference gene primers. Method: immunoSEQ multiplex PCR; TCRdb's copy keeps in-frame clones and lacks some. V and J calls and clone size follow that table, whereas D and trimming were derived from the DNA. This table has around 56,000 clones, almost 80% appearing once. The rearrangement uses TRBV11-2 and TRBJ1-2; unclear D gene. The source is a man aged 55 to 70 with acute or convalescent COVID-19. Specimen: peripheral blood. The CDR3 region is CASPTFGLIPGYTF. The CDR3 DNA sequence: TGTGCCAGCCCTACTTTCGGACTGATTCCTGGCTACACCTTC. Full variable domain (outside the CDR3, taken from reference TRBV11-2 and TRBJ1-2): EAGVAQSPRYKIIEKRQSVAFWCNPISGHATLYWYQQILGQGPKLLIQFQNNGVVDDSQLPKDRFSAERLKGVDSTLKIQPAKLEDSAVYLCASPTFGLIPGYTFGSGTRLTVV.